The source of this T cell receptor beta chain is a study of Graves' ophthalmopathy and Graves' hyperthyroidism. RNA served as the template for amplifying TCR beta CDR3 regions. Investigators did first-round RT-PCR with HTBI primers, then second-round multiplex PCR. TCRdb re-called the multiplex PCR reads with MiXCR, one entry per CDR3 protein. The sample has 400,000 or so distinct CDR3 sequences; roughly 17% are singletons. This clonotype came up many times. The antigen is unknown. Germline assignment: CDR1 MNHEY and CDR2 SVGAGI. The V and J ends lost 0 bases and 0 bases respectively, with 6 bases between them. The CDR3 covers 16 residues. Findings of the study overall: Blood samples also showed most expanded thyroid clonotypes exceeding 0.001 frequency.

The sequence derives from an adult woman with stable Graves' hyperthyroidism. The specimen was peripheral blood. The rearrangement uses TRBV6-5 and TRBJ2-6; D is unclear. The CDR3, as DNA: TGTGCCAGCAGTTACTCGGCCGACTCTGGGGCCAACGTCCTGACTTTC. Protein product: CASSYSADSGANVLTF.